This entry lists 10 T cell receptor beta chains sequenced from one sample in a study of blood T cell repertoires in COVID-19. Method: immunoSEQ multiplex PCR; TCRdb's copy keeps in-frame clones and lacks some. The sample includes about 170,000 clones, roughly 80% of them seen just once. Sequenced material: peripheral blood. The receptors shown here come from a man between 60 and 75 years old with acute or convalescent COVID-19.

The chain uses TRBV4-1 and TRBJ1-2; TRBD1 matches 9 bases. Germline V gene data show CDR1 as MGHRA and CDR2 as YSYEKL. Germline trimming cut 2 bases from V and 7 bases from J; bases unmatched to any gene: 5. The CDR3 covers 14 residues. The CDR3 here is CASSQPGTGLGYTF. The CDR3, as DNA: TGCGCCAGCAGCCAACCCGGGACAGGGCTTGGCTACACCTTC.

V usage is TRBV7-9 and J usage is TRBJ2-7, with TRBD2 identical over 10 bases. Per germline, CDR1 SEHNR and CDR2 FQNEAQ (reference sequence). The CDR3 consists of 15 residues. After removal of 2 bases from V and 5 bases from J, the junction contained 6 bases not matched to a gene. CDR3 sequence reads: CASSLPSGGGDEQYF. CDR3 coding DNA: TGTGCCAGCAGCTTACCTAGCGGGGGTGGGGACGAGCAGTACTTC.

The gene calls are TRBV3-1 (or the pseudogene TRBV3-2) and TRBJ1-2; 8 bases are a match to TRBD1. Germline CDR1 LGHDT, CDR2 YNNKEL (reference sequence). This CDR3 is 15 amino acids long. J lost 4 bases, V lost 4 bases, and 8 bases had no gene match. The CDR3 coding sequence is TGTGCCAGCAGCCCGACCGGGACAGGCCTCTATGGCTACACCTTC. As protein: CASSPTGTGLYGYTF.

The chain uses TRBV29-1 and TRBJ1-1; D is undetermined. The length of the CDR3 is 14 residues. V gave up 4 bases and J gave up 0 bases, with 12 bases separating them. Germline V gene sequence: CDR1 SQVTM, CDR2 ANQGSEA. In DNA, the CDR3 is TGCAGCGTTGTGCAGTTCGATTTGAACACTGAAGCTTTCTTT. Its translation is CSVVQFDLNTEAFF.

The V call is TRBV30, the J call TRBJ1-3, with 7 bases matching TRBD1. J lost 1 base, V lost 4 bases, and 10 bases had no gene match. The CDR3 has 16 amino acids. Germline lookup yields CDR1 GTSNPN and CDR2 SVGIG (reference sequence). In DNA form, the CDR3 reads TGTGCCTGGATTGAGAGGACAGGTCTATCTGGAAACACCATATATTTT. It translates to CAWIERTGLSGNTIYF. The complete variable domain, with remaining parts taken from reference TRBV30 and TRBJ1-3, reads SQTIHQWPATLVQPVGSPLSLECTVEGTSNPNLYWYRQAAGRGLQLLFYSVGIGQISSEVPQNLSASRPQDRQFILSSKKLLLSDSGFYLCAWIERTGLSGNTIYFGEGSWLTVV.

The V call is TRBV4-3, the J call TRBJ2-3, with 7 positions matching TRBD2. Germline values: CDR1 LGHNA, CDR2 YSLEER. V trimming: 8 bases; J trimming: 0 bases; junction bases outside the gene matches: 11. The CDR3 has 16 amino acids. This chain's CDR3 is CASSSGDGVSTDTQYF. CDR3 nucleotide sequence: TGCGCCAGCTCCAGCGGGGATGGGGTTAGCACAGATACGCAGTATTTT.

The gene calls are TRBV19 and TRBJ1-4, with D uncertain. Germline loops: CDR1 LNHDA, CDR2 SQIVND (reference sequence). The CDR3 sequence is 15 residues long. Trimming took 3 bases from V and 5 from J, leaving 13 bases between them. CDR3 loop: CASSIELQRNEKLFF. CDR3 nucleotide sequence: TGTGCCAGTAGTATCGAATTACAGAGAAATGAAAAACTGTTTTTT.

This sequence joins TRBV4-1 and TRBJ2-3, with D unclear. Germline V gene lookup returns CDR1 MGHRA and CDR2 YSYEKL. The CDR3 has 14 residues. Trimming pared 0 bases from V and 2 bases from J, leaving 6 bases between. This chain's CDR3 is CASSQESLTDTQYF. Written as DNA, the CDR3 is TGCGCCAGCAGCCAAGAATCCCTCACAGATACGCAGTATTTT.

The chain links TRBV24-1 to TRBJ1-2; 8 bases fit TRBD1. V was pared by 4 bases and J by 9 bases, with 9 bases of the junction left unmatched. The CDR3 spans 14 residues. The germline CDR1 and CDR2 sequences are KGHDR and SFDVKD. This CDR3 reads CATSDPRDRKRYTF. The CDR3 coding sequence is TGTGCCACCAGTGACCCACGGGACAGGAAACGCTACACCTTC.

The chain uses TRBV13 and TRBJ2-7, with 8 bases aligning to TRBD1. The CDR3 sequence is 14 residues long. The germline V gene has CDR1 PRHDT and CDR2 FYEKMQ (reference sequence). Trimming cost V 5 bases and J 5 bases; bases outside gene matches: 8. The CDR3 sequence: CASSHRQGRNEQYF. The CDR3 DNA follows: TGTGCCAGCAGCCACCGACAGGGGAGAAACGAGCAGTACTTC.